A single sample is the source of the 21 T cell receptor beta chains below, sequenced in a study of T-cell reconstitution after alpha-beta-depleted transplantation in children. The library targeted TCRbeta and was prepared with unique molecular identifiers. A single record per CDR3 protein comes from TCRdb applying MiXCR to the PCR reads. The sample lists almost 600,000 distinct CDR3 sequences; approximately 30% were seen once. The material was PBMCs, obtained before TCRalphabeta/CD19-depleted stem cell transplant. Every receptor here comes from a boy in the first two years of life with Wiskott-Aldrich syndrome, due to receive a stem cell transplant.

This chain uses TRBV20-1 with TRBJ1-2; tentatively, D is TRBD1 (5 bases). Trimming removed 0 bases from V and 5 bases from J, with 13 bases in between. This CDR3 has 14 residues. Looked up from germline, CDR1 is DFQATT and CDR2 is SNEGSKA (reference sequence). CDR3 protein: CSARDERGVYGYTF. CDR3 nucleotides: TGCAGTGCTAGAGATGAAAGGGGTGTGTATGGCTACACCTTC.

This clonotype occurred a few times. The rearrangement links TRBV3-1 to TRBJ2-7, with 7 bases aligning to TRBD1. The CDR3 contains 16 residues. The V segment lost 0 bases and the J segment 4 bases; nucleotides outside the gene matches: 9. CDR1 and CDR2 (germline): LGHDT, YNNKEL (reference sequence). CDR3 loop: CASSQDGETGKYEQYF. The CDR3 coding sequence is TGTGCCAGCAGCCAAGATGGGGAGACAGGGAAGTACGAGCAGTACTTC.

V usage is TRBV3-1 and J usage is TRBJ2-5; the match to TRBD2 covers 7 bases. This CDR3 contains 16 residues. With V trimmed by 1 base and J by 4 bases, 9 bases remained unmatched. Looked up from germline, CDR1 is LGHDT and CDR2 is YNNKEL (reference sequence). The CDR3, as DNA: TGTGCCAGCAGCCAAGTGGCGGGGGAAAGCGGAGAGACCCAGTACTTC. Residues: CASSQVAGESGETQYF.

The chain couples TRBV5-5 to TRBJ1-2; D ambiguous. This CDR3 is 13 amino acids long. The ends were cut back, 3 bases at V and 6 bases at J, with 12 bases in the middle. Per germline, CDR1 SGHKS and CDR2 YYEKEE (reference sequence). This CDR3 is CASSSLVSHGYTF. The CDR3 DNA sequence: TGTGCCAGCAGCTCACTCGTATCCCATGGCTACACCTTC. The variable domain in full, with the rest retrieved from reference TRBV5-5 and TRBJ1-2, is DAGVTQSPTHLIKTRGQQVTLRCSPISGHKSVSWYQQVLGQGPQFIFQYYEKEERGRGNFPDRFSARQFPNYSSELNVNALLLGDSALYLCASSSLVSHGYTFGSGTRLTVV.

The chain links TRBV5-1 to TRBJ2-5; 7 positions match TRBD1. V was clipped by 4 bases and J by 5 bases; unmatched bases: 11. The CDR3 is 15 amino acids. Per germline, CDR1 SGHRS and CDR2 YFSETQ. The CDR3 loop is CASSGGQTGMETQYF. Here the CDR3 DNA reads TGCGCCAGCAGCGGGGGACAGACAGGGATGGAGACCCAGTACTTC. Full variable domain (remainder filled in from reference TRBV5-1 and TRBJ2-5): KAGVTQTPRYLIKTRGQQVTLSCSPISGHRSVSWYQQTPGQGLQFLFEYFSETQRNKGNFPGRFSGRQFSNSRSEMNVSTLELGDSALYLCASSGGQTGMETQYFGPGTRLLVL.

This clonotype was picked up one time. The chain uses TRBV7-2 and TRBJ2-7; 10 bases agree with TRBD2. This CDR3 spans 12 amino acids. CDR1 and CDR2 (germline): SGHTA, FQGNSA. With V trimmed by 8 bases and J by 2 bases, 0 bases remained unmatched. CDR3 amino acids: CASGLAAYEQYF. CDR3 in DNA: TGTGCCAGCGGACTAGCGGCCTACGAGCAGTACTTC.

V gene TRBV5-1 combines with J gene TRBJ2-7; D may be TRBD2 (6 bases). The V end was cut by 0 bases, the J end by 4 bases, with 11 bases between. The CDR3 is 14 amino acids. CDR1 SGHRS and CDR2 YFSETQ come from the germline V gene. CDR3 nucleotides: TGCGCCAGCAGCTTGGATTCGGGAGAGTACGAGCAGTACTTC. As protein: CASSLDSGEYEQYF.

This clonotype was picked up a small number of times. This rearrangement joins TRBV10-3 to TRBJ2-2; TRBD1 matches 8 bases. V trimming: 2 bases; J trimming: 5 bases; junction bases outside the gene matches: 4. The CDR3 is 15 amino acids. Germline CDR1 ENHRY, CDR2 SYGVKD. The CDR3 coding sequence is TGTGCCATCAGTGAGGCAGGGGGCTATACCGGGGAGCTGTTTTTT. Amino acid sequence: CAISEAGGYTGELFF.

The chain carries TRBV5-1 and TRBJ1-1, with TRBD1 matching over 7 bases. From germline, CDR1 is SGHRS and CDR2 YFSETQ. This CDR3 spans 16 amino acids. Losses at the gene ends were 4 bases for V and 2 bases for J; bases not matched to a gene: 11. DNA for the CDR3: TGCGCCAGCAGCCCAGATCGACAGGGTGCAAACACTGAAGCTTTCTTT. This codes for CASSPDRQGANTEAFF.

This clonotype was seen a handful of times. The chain is built from TRBV5-1 and TRBJ2-7; 8 bases map to TRBD2. V lost 9 bases and J lost 5; bases outside the gene matches: 16. CDR3 length: 15 residues. Germline V gene lookup returns CDR1 SGHRS and CDR2 YFSETQ. The DNA of the CDR3 is TGCGCCACCTCCTACGGGGGGGCAACTGTAAACGAGCAGTACTTC. Protein: CATSYGGATVNEQYF.

The chain has TRBV12-3 or TRBV12-4 and TRBJ1-5; no firm D call. V dropped 2 bases and J dropped 2 bases, with 10 bases sitting between them. CDR3 length: 15 amino acids. As DNA, the CDR3 is TGTGCCAGCAGTTTACGCCTCCAGGGCAATCAGCCCCAGCATTTT. Translated: CASSLRLQGNQPQHF.

There are a few counts of this clonotype. V and J are TRBV5-6 and TRBJ2-3, with D unclear. This CDR3 spans 16 amino acids. Germline CDR1 SGHDT, CDR2 YYEEEE. Deletions cut 1 base from V and 0 bases from J, with 12 bases between. CDR3 bases: TGTGCCAGCAGCTTGCTTCGAGGACGGAGCACAGATACGCAGTATTTT. This sequence encodes CASSLLRGRSTDTQYF.

The CDR3 loop reads CASSPGLAGGPREQFF. The CDR3 DNA sequence: TGCGCCAGCAGCCCCGGACTAGCGGGAGGGCCTAGGGAGCAGTTCTTC. The chain has TRBV5-1 and TRBJ2-1, with 15 bases aligning to TRBD2. Germline values: CDR1 SGHRS, CDR2 YFSETQ. The junction had 9 bases not matched to a gene; V was cut back by 4 bases and J by 10 bases. The CDR3 sequence is 16 residues long. The full variable domain, with the rest looked up from reference TRBV5-1 and TRBJ2-1, is KAGVTQTPRYLIKTRGQQVTLSCSPISGHRSVSWYQQTPGQGLQFLFEYFSETQRNKGNFPGRFSGRQFSNSRSEMNVSTLELGDSALYLCASSPGLAGGPREQFFGPGTRLTVL.

A few counts support this clonotype. Germline is not matched at one junction end, which may reflect a read error. The chain joins TRBV12-3 or TRBV12-4 to TRBJ1-6, with a possible D match to TRBD1 (6 bases). The CDR3 extends over 15 amino acids. The CDR3 nucleotides read TGTGCCAGCAGCTTAGTGGGGGCTGCGGTCTCACCCCTCCACTTT. It encodes CASSLVGAAVSPLHF.

There are a few counts of this clonotype. V usage is TRBV29-1 and J usage is TRBJ2-2; D gene uncertain. The CDR3 totals 11 residues. Deletions cut 7 bases from V and 3 bases from J, with 6 bases between. Germline V gene sequence: CDR1 SQVTM, CDR2 ANQGSEA. The CDR3 loop is CSGAHTGELFF. CDR3 in DNA: TGCAGCGGGGCCCACACCGGGGAGCTGTTTTTT.

This chain uses TRBV12-3 or TRBV12-4 with TRBJ2-1; D is unresolved. CDR3 length equals 14 residues. V shed 5 bases and J shed 8 bases, with 16 bases lying between them. The CDR3 DNA sequence: TGTGCCAGCAGTCAGAATTTAGGTATCCATGAGCAGTTCTTC. Translating gives CASSQNLGIHEQFF.

The chain joins TRBV5-5 to TRBJ2-1, with D possibly being TRBD1 (5 bases). Germline V gene lookup returns CDR1 SGHKS and CDR2 YYEKEE (reference sequence). The length of the CDR3 is 15 residues. The V gene lost 7 bases and the J gene lost 3 bases, with 17 bases spanning the gap. CDR3 bases: TGTGCCAGCGCTCCTCCCAACAGGTTCTACAATGAGCAGTTCTTC. Translated: CASAPPNRFYNEQFF.

The rearrangement uses TRBV29-1 and TRBJ2-7, with 8 bases that match TRBD1. This CDR3 has 13 residues. With V trimmed by 6 bases and J by 5 bases, 9 bases remained unmatched. Germline V gives CDR1 SQVTM, CDR2 ANQGSEA. In DNA form, the CDR3 reads TGCAGCGTACCCAGGACAGGGACGGACGAGCAGTACTTC. Residues: CSVPRTGTDEQYF.

Only a few counts were recorded for this clonotype. The chain is built from TRBV5-1 and TRBJ2-7; TRBD2 matches 8 bases. Germline trimming cut 7 bases from V and 0 bases from J; bases unmatched to any gene: 9. The CDR3 length is 15 residues. Germline V lookup: CDR1 SGHRS, CDR2 YFSETQ. CDR3 loop: CASGRGRSSSYEQYF. The CDR3 DNA sequence: TGCGCCAGCGGGCGCGGGAGGAGCAGCTCCTACGAGCAGTACTTC.

This clonotype has only a few counts. The chain has TRBV9 and TRBJ2-1, with D hard to call. The V gene lost 0 bases and the J gene lost 0 bases, with 19 bases spanning the gap. Germline V gene lookup returns CDR1 SGDLS and CDR2 YYNGEE. This CDR3 is built from 19 residues. The CDR3 DNA is TGTGCCAGCAGCGTAGCTTCCTCCCTGGTGGCCAGCTCCTACAATGAGCAGTTCTTC. Its translation: CASSVASSLVASSYNEQFF.

The genes are TRBV6-5 and TRBJ2-2; possibly TRBD2 for D (5 bases). The CDR3 is 14 residues long. Germline-derived CDR1 and CDR2 are MNHEY and SVGAGI. V lost 2 bases and J lost 5, with 9 bases in between. The CDR3 region has the DNA TGTGCCAGCAGTTACAAAACTAGTACCGGGGAGCTGTTTTTT. Encoded protein: CASSYKTSTGELFF.